The 12 T cell receptor beta chains reported below all come from one sample, sequenced in a study of cytomegalovirus exposure and HLA in healthy donors. Primers for the PCR totalled 60 Vbeta and 13 Jbeta. This table comes from immunoSEQ multiplex PCR, and its TCRdb copy is limited to in-frame clones, with some not included. The sample has 200,000 to 250,000 clones, approximately 83% seen once. The specimen was PBMCs. These TCRs come from a boy younger than 10 in good health and CMV-seronegative.

In its sample, this clone was seen a few times. This chain connects TRBV6-1 to TRBJ1-5; no clear D gene. Germline values: CDR1 MNHNS, CDR2 SASEGT. Trimming cost V 3 bases and J 4 bases, with 7 bases left between them. This CDR3 has 13 residues. The CDR3 bases are TGTGCCAGCAGTGATTACGGGAATCAGCCCCAGCATTTT. Encoded protein: CASSDYGNQPQHF.

V is TRBV7-2 and J is TRBJ2-2; unclear D gene. The germline gives CDR1 SGHTA, CDR2 FQGNSA. The V gene lost 0 bases and the J gene lost 1 base, with 3 bases spanning the gap. The CDR3 extends over 14 amino acids. This chain's CDR3 is CASSLALNTGELFF. The CDR3 DNA is TGTGCCAGCAGCTTAGCCCTGAACACCGGGGAGCTGTTTTTT.

This chain links TRBV27 with TRBJ1-2; the D is unclear. V shed 3 bases and J shed 2 bases, with 16 bases lying between them. The germline CDR1 and CDR2 sequences are MNHEY and SMNVEV (reference sequence). The CDR3 runs 16 residues. CDR3 in DNA: TGTGCCAGCAGTTTTAGAACTTCGGGAAGGAACTATGGCTACACCTTC. The encoded protein is CASSFRTSGRNYGYTF.

The chain employs TRBV10-3 and TRBJ2-1, with TRBD1 as a possible D gene (5 bases). This CDR3 has 17 residues. Per the germline V gene, CDR1 is ENHRY and CDR2 is SYGVKD. The V and J ends lost 10 bases and 0 bases respectively, with 22 bases between them. The CDR3 DNA reads as TGTGCCACCCTCCGCACCACAACAGGAAGCTCCTACAATGAGCAGTTCTTC. Translated, it gives CATLRTTTGSSYNEQFF.

The V call is TRBV7-9, the J call TRBJ2-1, with 8 bases lining up with TRBD2. Germline loops: CDR1 SEHNR, CDR2 FQNEAQ (reference sequence). This CDR3 is 12 amino acids long. The trim removed 5 bases at V and 15 bases at J, leaving 9 bases unmatched. The CDR3 nucleotides are TGTGCCAGCAGCCCGACCGGGACTAGGTTGTTCTTC. Translation: CASSPTGTRLFF.

V is TRBV5-5 and J is TRBJ1-1; possible D gene TRBD1, 5 bases. The ends were cut back, 1 base at V and 11 bases at J, with 9 bases in the middle. The CDR3 sequence is 11 residues long. Germline lookup yields CDR1 SGHKS and CDR2 YYEKEE (reference sequence). CDR3 loop: CASSLSGGAFF. The CDR3 nucleotides read TGTGCCAGCAGCTTGTCGGGGGGTGCTTTCTTT.

The chain joins TRBV7-9 to TRBJ2-3, with D unresolved. This CDR3 contains 14 residues. Trimming cost V 5 bases and J 2 bases, with 11 bases left between them. The germline gives CDR1 SEHNR, CDR2 FQNEAQ (reference sequence). Here the CDR3 reads CASSEAQYTDTQYF. The CDR3 nucleotides are TGTGCCAGCAGCGAAGCGCAATACACAGATACGCAGTATTTT.

This clone was observed a single time. The chain links TRBV5-4 to TRBJ1-2; TRBD1 aligns across 7 bases. Germline lookup yields CDR1 SGHNT and CDR2 YYREEE (reference sequence). Trimming cost V 3 bases and J 3 bases; bases outside gene matches: 2. This CDR3 region has 13 residues. The CDR3 nucleotides read TGTGCCAGCAGCTCCACAGGGGACTATGGCTACACCTTC. Protein product: CASSSTGDYGYTF. The variable domain in full, with the rest retrieved from reference TRBV5-4 and TRBJ1-2, is ETGVTQSPTHLIKTRGQQVTLRCSSQSGHNTVSWYQQALGQGPQFIFQYYREEENGRGNFPPRFSGLQFPNYSSELNVNALELDDSALYLCASSSTGDYGYTFGSGTRLTVV.

The rearrangement joins TRBV27 to TRBJ1-6; D is undetermined. CDR3 length: 12 amino acids. In germline, CDR1 is MNHEY, CDR2 SMNVEV (reference sequence). Trimming took 5 bases from V and 5 from J, leaving 4 bases between them. The CDR3 loop is CASSLHNSPLHF. For the CDR3, the DNA is TGTGCCAGCAGTCTTCATAATTCACCCCTCCACTTT.

The rearrangement joins TRBV7-3 to TRBJ1-3; TRBD1 agrees at 10 bases. The CDR3 is 18 residues long. The V and J ends lost 4 bases and 0 bases, in that order; junction bases with no gene match: 9. Looked up from germline, CDR1 is SGHTA and CDR2 is FQGTGA. In DNA form, the CDR3 reads TGTGCCAGCAGCTCCCCGGGACAGGGGCCCCCCTCTGGAAACACCATATATTTT. Translating gives CASSSPGQGPPSGNTIYF.

The chain couples TRBV9 to TRBJ2-7; TRBD2 is a possible D gene (6 bases). Trimming took 0 bases from V and 5 from J, leaving 12 bases between them. Per the germline V gene, CDR1 is SGDLS and CDR2 is YYNGEE. The CDR3 length is 14 residues. The CDR3 sequence is CASSVGGGFHEQYF. In DNA form, the CDR3 reads TGTGCCAGCAGCGTAGGGGGAGGTTTCCACGAGCAGTACTTC.

This sequence joins TRBV9 and TRBJ2-7, with D possibly being TRBD2 (5 bases). Trimming pared 1 base from V and 5 bases from J, leaving 13 bases between. Looked up from germline, CDR1 is SGDLS and CDR2 is YYNGEE. The CDR3 length is 14 residues. The DNA for the CDR3 is TGTGCCAGCAGCGTAAAGGGAGACGTCGACGAGCAGTACTTC. Its translation is CASSVKGDVDEQYF. Based on the CDR3 plus reference TRBV9 and TRBJ2-7, the full variable domain is DSGVTQTPKHLITATGQRVTLRCSPRSGDLSVYWYQQSLDQGLQFLIQYYNGEERAKGNILERFSAQQFPDLHSELNLSSLELGDSALYFCASSVKGDVDEQYFGPGTRLTVT.